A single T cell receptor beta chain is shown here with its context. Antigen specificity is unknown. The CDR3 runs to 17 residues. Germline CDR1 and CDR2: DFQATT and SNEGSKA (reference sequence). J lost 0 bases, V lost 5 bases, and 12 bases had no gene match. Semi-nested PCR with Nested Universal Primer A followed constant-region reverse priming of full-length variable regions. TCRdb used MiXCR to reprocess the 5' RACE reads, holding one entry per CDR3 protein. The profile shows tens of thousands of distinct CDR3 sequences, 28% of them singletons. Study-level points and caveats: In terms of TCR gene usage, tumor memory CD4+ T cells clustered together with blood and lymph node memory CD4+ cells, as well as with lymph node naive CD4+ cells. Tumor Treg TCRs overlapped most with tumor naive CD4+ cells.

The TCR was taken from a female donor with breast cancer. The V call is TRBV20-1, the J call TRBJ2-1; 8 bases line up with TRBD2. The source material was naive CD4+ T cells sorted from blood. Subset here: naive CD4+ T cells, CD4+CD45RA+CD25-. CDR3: CSAVAREGRGSYNEQFF. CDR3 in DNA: TGCAGTGCTGTCGCTCGGGAGGGCCGGGGCTCCTACAATGAGCAGTTCTTC.